The rows below give T cell receptor beta chains drawn from one sample of a study of blood T cell repertoires in COVID-19. The method was immunoSEQ multiplex PCR; TCRdb's version includes in-frame clones alone and lacks a portion of them. This sample yields over 250,000 clones, of which 80% to 95% are seen a single time; around 2.6% belongs to the top ten. Sequencing was performed on peripheral blood. The receptor set was obtained from a person aged 18-30 years with COVID-19, enrolled during active disease. The conserved cysteine and the conserved F or W are not part of the CDR3 here. The order of the fields is J gene, V gene, CDR3 protein.

J gene: TRBJ1-1
V gene: TRBV9
CDR3 protein: ASSGRAGANTEAF

J gene: TRBJ2-3
V gene: TRBV7-2
CDR3 protein: ASSLGVSGSPSTDTQY

J gene: TRBJ1-2
V gene: TRBV7-9
CDR3 protein: ASSPEQGRGYGYT

J gene: TRBJ2-2
V gene: TRBV4-1
CDR3 protein: ASSRVSGGQNTGELF

J gene: TRBJ1-1
V gene: TRBV28
CDR3 protein: ASSLEDRGQTEAF

J gene: TRBJ2-5
V gene: TRBV5-6
CDR3 protein: ASSPGMGIQETQY

J gene: TRBJ1-6
V gene: TRBV5-1
CDR3 protein: ASSLLSNGSPLH

J gene: TRBJ1-3
V gene: TRBV6-6
CDR3 protein: ASSFQIGNTIY

J gene: TRBJ2-4
V gene: TRBV5-4
CDR3 protein: ASSNSGSAKNIQY

J gene: TRBJ2-2
V gene: TRBV5-1
CDR3 protein: ASSSLAGRGAGELF

J gene: TRBJ2-1
V gene: TRBV6-2/TRBV6-3
CDR3 protein: ASSSPPGLARHEQF

J gene: TRBJ1-4
V gene: TRBV20-1
CDR3 protein: SAHKEKLF

J gene: TRBJ2-3
V gene: TRBV27
CDR3 protein: ASSLSILGLAGGDTQY

J gene: TRBJ2-7
V gene: TRBV7-8
CDR3 protein: ASSLTRSYEQY

J gene: TRBJ1-2
V gene: TRBV2
CDR3 protein: ASSEQGNYGYT

J gene: TRBJ1-2
V gene: TRBV2
CDR3 protein: ASRPRDRVDSGYT

J gene: TRBJ2-3
V gene: TRBV24-1
CDR3 protein: ATSATSDTQY

J gene: TRBJ1-5
V gene: TRBV6-6
CDR3 protein: ASSPFRVLRSNQPQH

J gene: TRBJ2-2
V gene: TRBV7-6
CDR3 protein: ASGAGGRVGTGELF

J gene: TRBJ2-1
V gene: TRBV12-5
CDR3 protein: ASGLGLARNNEQF

J gene: TRBJ1-1
V gene: TRBV6-5
CDR3 protein: ASSYLGQGLSEAF

J gene: TRBJ2-3
V gene: TRBV2
CDR3 protein: ASKDRTGSTDTQY